The 20 T cell receptor beta chains listed next were all sequenced from one sample in a study of cytomegalovirus exposure and HLA in healthy donors. Vbeta (60) and Jbeta (13) primers were used in the PCR. Sequencing was performed with immunoSEQ multiplex PCR; in TCRdb, only in-frame clones are kept and a portion is missing. The table has 30,000 to 35,000 clones, around 70% seen once. The sequenced sample was PBMCs. Receptors originate from a man in his forties in good health and CMV-seropositive.

This clone was counted between two and nine times. This chain joins TRBV19 and TRBJ2-3; perhaps TRBD2 as D (7 bases). V lost 3 bases and J lost 4, with 11 bases in between. The CDR3 length is 14 residues. Germline V CDR1 and CDR2: LNHDA, SQIVND (reference sequence). CDR3 coding DNA: TGTGCCAGTAGTATCCGGGGGGCCGCAGATACGCAGTATTTT. Its translation: CASSIRGAADTQYF.

The J gene is TRBJ1-1, the V gene TRBV28; TRBD1 agrees at 8 bases. Germline values: CDR1 MDHEN, CDR2 SYDVKM. There are 16 residues in the CDR3. The trim removed 5 bases at V and 10 bases at J, leaving 18 bases unmatched. The CDR3 is CASSPHRNTGGFGAFF. CDR3 sequence (DNA): TGTGCCAGCAGTCCCCACCGTAACACAGGGGGGTTTGGAGCTTTCTTT.

V is TRBV7-2 and J is TRBJ2-7; D is perhaps TRBD2 (5 bases). This CDR3 contains 14 residues. Trimming removed 5 bases at V and 2 bases at J, with 13 bases between. CDR1 SGHTA and CDR2 FQGNSA come from the germline V gene. The CDR3 DNA reads TGTGCCAGCAGCCTGAGCGGATCCGCCTACGAGCAGTACTTC. This encodes CASSLSGSAYEQYF.

The chain links TRBV5-1 to TRBJ1-5; 7 positions agree with TRBD1. CDR1 SGHRS and CDR2 YFSETQ come from the germline V gene. This CDR3 is 14 amino acids long. After removal of 4 bases from V and 2 bases from J, the junction contained 3 bases not matched to a gene. CDR3 amino acids: CASSPGQGNQPQHF. CDR3 nucleotide sequence: TGCGCCAGCAGCCCCGGACAGGGCAATCAGCCCCAGCATTTT.

V gene TRBV6-6 combines with J gene TRBJ2-5; D is possibly TRBD2 (6 bases). CDR3 length: 9 amino acids. The ends were cut back, 11 bases at V and 5 bases at J, with 6 bases in the middle. Germline V gene data show CDR1 as MNHNY and CDR2 as SVGAGI (reference sequence). The CDR3 region has the DNA TGTGCCGCGGGGGAGACCCAGTACTTC. Protein: CAAGETQYF.

The chain uses TRBV6-6 and TRBJ2-5, with a weak D call TRBD1 (5 bases). Judging by the DNA end, TRBJ2-7 fits better; the J call may be wrong. The CDR3 extends over 14 amino acids. Germline V lookup: CDR1 MNHNY, CDR2 SVGAGI (reference sequence). In DNA form, the CDR3 reads TGTGCCAGCAGTTACTCCGACAGCTCCTACGAGCAGTACTTC. Translated, it gives CASSYSDSSYEQYF.

This rearrangement joins TRBV6-5 to TRBJ2-2; the D gene is possibly TRBD1 (6 bases). Trimming left V 7 bases short and J 2 bases short, with 14 bases between. From germline, CDR1 is MNHEY and CDR2 SVGAGI. The CDR3 runs to 15 residues. The CDR3 region has the DNA TGTGCCAGCACCGAGACAGGAACCAACACCGGGGAGCTGTTTTTT. Translated, it gives CASTETGTNTGELFF.

The table lists this clone with a few counts. This chain connects TRBV19 to TRBJ1-2; maybe TRBD1 (5 bases). The CDR3 spans 15 residues. V lost 3 bases to trimming and J lost 6 bases, with 17 bases between them. The germline V gene encodes CDR1 LNHDA and CDR2 SQIVND (reference sequence). CDR3 loop: CASSMGPRVRDGYTF. CDR3 in DNA: TGTGCCAGTAGTATGGGGCCCCGGGTCAGGGATGGCTACACCTTC. The entire variable domain, with the rest obtained from reference TRBV19 and TRBJ1-2, is as follows: DGGITQSPKYLFRKEGQNVTLSCEQNLNHDAMYWYRQDPGQGLRLIYYSQIVNDFQKGDIAEGYSVSREKKESFPLTVTSAQKNPTAFYLCASSMGPRVRDGYTFGSGTRLTVV.

The chain uses TRBV6-5 and TRBJ1-6, with 9 nucleotides matching TRBD1. The germline CDR1 and CDR2 sequences are MNHEY and SVGAGI. The V gene end was trimmed by 5 bases and the J gene end by 7 bases; junction bases not matched to a gene: 3. The CDR3 runs 14 residues. CDR3 residues: CASSRQGVNSPLHF. The CDR3 DNA reads as TGTGCCAGCAGTAGACAGGGGGTGAATTCACCCCTCCACTTT.

This clone was observed a handful of times. The chain couples TRBV7-2 to TRBJ1-5; D is perhaps TRBD1 (5 bases). V was cut by 0 bases and J by 1 base, with 13 bases left in between. Germline CDR1 is SGHTA and CDR2 is FQGNSA. The CDR3 has 17 residues. DNA for the CDR3: TGTGCCAGCAGCTTAGCGGGGGGTCCCGGGAGCAATCAGCCCCAGCATTTT. Translation gives CASSLAGGPGSNQPQHF.

This clone came up once. The chain carries TRBV7-2 and TRBJ2-1; D perhaps matches TRBD1 (5 bases). V was pared by 3 bases and J by 10 bases, with 13 bases between. This CDR3 comprises 13 residues. CDR1 is SGHTA, CDR2 FQGNSA, per germline. The CDR3 DNA is TGTGCCAGCAGCTTCAGGGTTTCGGGCGAGCAGTTCTTC. Translation: CASSFRVSGEQFF.

This chain uses TRBV6-5 with TRBJ1-4; D might be TRBD1 (5 bases). The CDR3 extends over 15 amino acids. Germline CDR1 and CDR2: MNHEY and SVGAGI. V gave up 4 bases and J gave up 2 bases, with 11 bases separating them. CDR3 in amino acids: CASSSGHSTNEKLFF. DNA for the CDR3: TGTGCCAGCAGTTCAGGGCACTCCACTAATGAAAAACTGTTTTTT.

The chain carries TRBV5-8 and TRBJ2-5; 8 bases are shared with TRBD2. Germline CDR1 is SGHTS and CDR2 is YDEGEE. Germline trimming cut 2 bases from V and 7 bases from J; bases unmatched to any gene: 13. The CDR3 is 16 amino acids. CDR3 amino acids: CASSFQAGVVGGTQYF. CDR3 nucleotide sequence: TGTGCCAGCAGCTTCCAAGCGGGGGTAGTCGGGGGGACCCAGTACTTC.

The CDR3 nucleotides are TGTGCCAGCAGTGAAGGTCTAGCGGGGGCTCAAGAGACCCAGTACTTC. Protein product: CASSEGLAGAQETQYF. The rearrangement joins TRBV2 to TRBJ2-5; 10 nucleotides line up with TRBD2. This CDR3 has 16 amino acids. Germline V gene lookup returns CDR1 SNHLY and CDR2 FYNNEI. V dropped 1 base and J dropped 2; count of bases not matched to a gene: 4.

This clone was counted between two and nine times. The chain links TRBV11-2 to TRBJ1-4; D uncertain. This CDR3 region has 15 residues. V was clipped by 1 base and J by 5 bases, with 11 bases between them. Germline V lookup: CDR1 SGHAT, CDR2 FQNNGV. This CDR3 is CASSLGGWPNEKLFF. In DNA form, the CDR3 reads TGTGCCAGCAGCTTAGGAGGTTGGCCAAATGAAAAACTGTTTTTT.

Worth noting for this clone: In the same sample, other DNA sequences code for this CDR3. The chain uses TRBV5-4 and TRBJ1-2; D gene ambiguous. The CDR3 is 13 residues long. The germline V and J ends were trimmed by 0 bases and 3 bases, with 6 bases remaining between them. Germline V gene data show CDR1 as SGHNT and CDR2 as YYREEE (reference sequence). The CDR3 region is CASSLDSYYGYTF. CDR3 DNA sequence: TGTGCCAGCAGCTTGGACAGTTACTATGGCTACACCTTC.

The V call is TRBV4-2, the J call TRBJ2-5; 13 positions agree with TRBD2. V lost 3 bases to trimming and J lost 5 bases; unmatched junction nucleotides: 9. CDR1 is LGHNA and CDR2 is YNFKEQ in the germline V gene. The CDR3 consists of 17 residues. This CDR3 is CASSQLTSGGAQETQYF. CDR3 DNA sequence: TGTGCCAGCAGCCAGCTTACTAGCGGGGGGGCCCAGGAGACCCAGTACTTC.

V and J are TRBV6-5 and TRBJ1-6, with 8 bases lining up with TRBD1. V gave up 7 bases and J gave up 5 bases; unmatched junction bases: 7. Germline CDR1 reads MNHEY; CDR2 reads SVGAGI. The CDR3 extends over 15 amino acids. The CDR3 DNA reads as TGTGCCAGCACTGGGACAGGTCCTAATAATTCACCCCTCCACTTT. This codes for CASTGTGPNNSPLHF.

The sample holds a few counts of this clone. The genes are TRBV27 and TRBJ2-7; 15 nucleotides agree with TRBD2. The V gene end was trimmed by 5 bases and the J gene end by 4 bases; junction bases not matched to a gene: 6. This CDR3 contains 16 residues. Per germline, CDR1 MNHEY and CDR2 SMNVEV (reference sequence). The CDR3 region has the DNA TGTGCCAGCAGTAAAGGGACTAGCGGGGGGAATTACGAGCAGTACTTC. Translation gives CASSKGTSGGNYEQYF.

This clone was seen more than once but under ten times. For the CDR3, the DNA is TGTGCCAGCAGCCCAGCGGGGGGGCCCACCGGGGAGCTGTTTTTT. It translates to CASSPAGGPTGELFF. The chain joins TRBV5-4 to TRBJ2-2; 10 bases align to TRBD2. This CDR3 comprises 15 residues. The J segment lost 4 bases and the V segment lost 4 bases, leaving 4 bases of the junction unmatched. The germline CDR1 and CDR2 sequences are SGHNT and YYREEE (reference sequence). Full variable domain (rest looked up from reference TRBV5-4 and TRBJ2-2): ETGVTQSPTHLIKTRGQQVTLRCSSQSGHNTVSWYQQALGQGPQFIFQYYREEENGRGNFPPRFSGLQFPNYSSELNVNALELDDSALYLCASSPAGGPTGELFFGEGSRLTVL.